One sample yielded the 9 T cell receptor beta chains listed below, sequenced in a study of T cell repertoires in cytomegalovirus infection. These receptors' antigens are unknown. Using its own MiXCR run on the reads, TCRdb lists one record per CDR3 protein. The sample consists of hundreds of thousands of distinct CDR3 sequences, about 31% of them appearing once. The material was cultured CD8+ T cells from PBMCs, obtained from culture after CMV antigen stimulation. Receptors were obtained from a human donor in good health (CMV status not recorded). Some clones in this sample may be carry-over from other donors' samples.

This clonotype was seen more than once but under ten times. The chain has TRBV7-6 and TRBJ2-5, with D perhaps being TRBD1 or TRBD2 (7 bases each). Trimming took off 5 bases at V and 4 bases at J, with 17 bases between the two ends. Germline assignment: CDR1 SGHVS and CDR2 FNYEAQ. The CDR3 spans 15 residues. CDR3 nucleotides: TGTGCCAGCAGCCAGGCAGCCAGGGGGGGAGAGACCCAGTACTTC. Translating gives CASSQAARGGETQYF. The complete variable domain, with remaining parts taken from reference TRBV7-6 and TRBJ2-5, reads GAGVSQSPRYKVTKRGQDVALRCDPISGHVSLYWYRQALGQGPEFLTYFNYEAQQDKSGLPNDRFSAERPEGSISTLTIQRTEQRDSAMYRCASSQAARGGETQYFGPGTRLLVL.

This clonotype was counted between two and nine times. The chain joins TRBV12-3 or TRBV12-4 to TRBJ1-1; TRBD1 aligns across 9 bases. V was clipped by 6 bases and J by 5 bases; unmatched bases: 7. The CDR3 spans 14 residues. The CDR3: CASRPQGAWTEAFF. In DNA, the CDR3 is TGTGCCAGCAGACCACAGGGGGCTTGGACTGAAGCTTTCTTT.

The rearrangement joins TRBV25-1 to TRBJ2-5; possibly TRBD2 for D (7 bases). The germline gives CDR1 MGHDK, CDR2 SYGVNS. Trimming removed 6 bases from V and 5 bases from J, with 19 bases in between. The CDR3 contains 15 residues. The CDR3 nucleotides read TGTGCCAGCAGGGCCTGGGGGGGGCTTGAGGAGACCCAGTACTTC. As protein: CASRAWGGLEETQYF.

V usage is TRBV7-4 and J usage is TRBJ2-5, with no clear D. This CDR3 is built from 12 residues. V was cut by 2 bases and J by 10 bases, with 11 bases left in between. Looked up from germline, CDR1 is SGHVT and CDR2 is SQSDAQ. The DNA of the CDR3 is TGTGCCAGCAGCTTATATGAGTGGGACCAGTACTTC. It specifies CASSLYEWDQYF. The full variable domain, its missing parts supplied by reference TRBV7-4 and TRBJ2-5, is GAGVSQSPRYKVAKRGRDVALRCDSISGHVTLYWYRQTLGQGSEVLTYSQSDAQRDKSGRPSGRFSAERPERSVSTLKIQRTEQGDSAVYLCASSLYEWDQYFGPGTRLLVL.

The chain recombines TRBV5-1 with TRBJ2-7; TRBD1 aligns across 7 bases. This CDR3 contains 16 residues. V lost 3 bases and J lost 5; bases outside the gene matches: 14. The germline gives CDR1 SGHRS, CDR2 YFSETQ. CDR3 loop: CASSSSRDSGQDEQYF. The DNA of the CDR3 is TGCGCCAGCAGCTCCTCACGGGACAGTGGACAGGACGAGCAGTACTTC.

This clonotype came up a few times. CDR3 loop: CASSSPGNLNTEAFF. CDR3 nucleotides: TGTGCCAGCAGTAGCCCGGGAAATTTGAACACTGAAGCTTTCTTT. The rearrangement uses TRBV27 and TRBJ1-1, with D hard to call. The germline gives CDR1 MNHEY, CDR2 SMNVEV (reference sequence). CDR3 size: 15 residues. V lost 5 bases to trimming and J lost 0 bases, with 13 bases between them.

This clonotype was observed a few times. The J gene is TRBJ2-7, the V gene TRBV7-6; D might be TRBD1 (6 bases). This CDR3 spans 13 amino acids. CDR1 SGHVS and CDR2 FNYEAQ come from the germline V gene. V lost 5 bases and J 4 bases, leaving 12 bases between the germline ends. Here the CDR3 DNA reads TGTGCCAGCAGCAAAACAGGGATATACGAGCAGTACTTC. Translated, it gives CASSKTGIYEQYF.

The table lists this clonotype with a few counts. This chain uses TRBV5-1 with TRBJ2-3; D may be TRBD2 (7 bases). CDR3 length: 17 amino acids. Trimming pared 2 bases from V and 3 bases from J, leaving 19 bases between. Germline CDR1 is SGHRS and CDR2 is YFSETQ. CDR3 in DNA: TGCGCCAGCAGCTTCGAGGGGGGGCCAGTTGGTACAGATACGCAGTATTTT. Translating it yields CASSFEGGPVGTDTQYF.

The genes are TRBV7-6 and TRBJ2-5; no firm D call. V lost 5 bases, J lost 0 bases, and 10 bases lay in between. This CDR3 comprises 14 residues. The germline V gene has CDR1 SGHVS and CDR2 FNYEAQ. CDR3 region: CASSQTRDQETQYF. CDR3 coding DNA: TGTGCCAGCAGCCAAACCCGCGACCAAGAGACCCAGTACTTC.